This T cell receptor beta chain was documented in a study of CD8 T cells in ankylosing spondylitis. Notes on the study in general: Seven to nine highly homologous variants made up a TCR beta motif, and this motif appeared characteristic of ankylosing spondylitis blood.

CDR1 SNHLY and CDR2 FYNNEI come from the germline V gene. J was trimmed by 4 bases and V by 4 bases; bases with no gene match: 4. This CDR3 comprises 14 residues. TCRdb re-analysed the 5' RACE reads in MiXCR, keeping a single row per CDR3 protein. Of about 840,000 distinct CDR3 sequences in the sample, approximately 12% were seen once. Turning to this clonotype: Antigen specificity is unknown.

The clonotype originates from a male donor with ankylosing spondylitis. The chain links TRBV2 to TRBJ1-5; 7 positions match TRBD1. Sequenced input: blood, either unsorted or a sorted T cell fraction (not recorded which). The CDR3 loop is CASSVEGANQPQHF. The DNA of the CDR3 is TGTGCCAGCAGTGTGGAGGGGGCAAATCAGCCCCAGCATTTT.